This is a list of T cell receptor beta chains from one sample in a study of technical replicates of blood from a few donors. Assay used: immunoSEQ multiplex PCR; TCRdb lists only in-frame clones, some missing. Of around 62,000 clones listed, roughly 97% are singletons. The sample taken for sequencing was T cells isolated from PBMCs. The receptors originated from a human donor in good health. CDR3s include the opening cysteine and the closing phenylalanine or tryptophan. Fields, in order: J gene, V gene, clone size, CDR3 length, D gene, CDR3 protein, CDR3 DNA. The D gene is left open where the match is weak. Clone size is shown for a subset of rows, as once, few, many or a class of expanded clone.

TRBJ2-5	TRBV19	NA	16	TRBD1	CASSLHGQAQGETQYF	TGTGCCAGTAGCTTACACGGACAGGCGCAGGGGGAGACCCAGTACTTC
TRBJ1-1	TRBV1	once	14	NA	CTSSPRTGHTEAFF	TGCACCAGCAGCCCACGGACAGGGCACACTGAAGCTTTCTTT
TRBJ2-5	TRBV7-9	once	14	NA	CASSFPWGGETQYF	TGTGCCAGCAGCTTCCCCTGGGGAGGTGAGACCCAGTACTTC
TRBJ1-5	TRBV4-3	NA	13	NA	CASSQGLTQPQHF	TGCGCCAGCAGCCAAGGACTGACCCAGCCCCAGCATTTT
TRBJ1-1	TRBV19	once	14	TRBD1	CASRVGQRNTEAFF	TGTGCCAGTAGGGTGGGACAGAGGAACACTGAAGCTTTCTTT
TRBJ1-1	TRBV20-1	NA	11	TRBD1	CSASRDSGAFF	TGCAGTGCTAGTAGGGACAGTGGGGCTTTCTTT
TRBJ2-7	TRBV7-5	NA	14	NA	CARKTPGQTYEQYF	TGTGCCAGGAAAACTCCGGGACAAACCTACGAGCAGTACTTC
TRBJ2-7	TRBV6-5	NA	15	TRBD2	CASSYSGEGTYEQYF	TGTGCCAGCAGTTACTCGGGGGAGGGGACTTACGAGCAGTACTTC
TRBJ2-7	TRBV4-3	NA	15	NA	CASSQLQGISYEQYF	TGCGCCAGCAGCCAGCTCCAGGGTATCTCCTACGAGCAGTACTTC
TRBJ2-4	TRBV10-3	NA	16	TRBD1	CAISPGQGVGKNIQYF	TGTGCCATCAGTCCGGGACAGGGTGTAGGCAAAAACATTCAGTACTTC
TRBJ2-2	TRBV19	NA	18	NA	CASNRWESVFFNTGELFF	TGTGCCAGTAATAGGTGGGAGTCTGTATTTTTTAACACCGGGGAGCTGTTTTTT
TRBJ2-2	TRBV12-5	NA	12	NA	CASGLELGELFF	TGTGCTAGTGGCCTAGAGCTCGGGGAGCTGTTTTTT
TRBJ2-3	TRBV5-6	NA	17	TRBD2	CASSLGGLAFSTDTQYF	TGTGCCAGCAGCTTGGGGGGACTAGCGTTTAGCACAGATACGCAGTATTTT
TRBJ2-7	TRBV7-8	NA	14	NA	CASSKGGERDEQYF	TGTGCCAGCAGTAAGGGGGGGGAACGGGATGAGCAGTACTTC
TRBJ1-1	TRBV2	once	12	NA	CATLRENTEAFF	TGTGCCACCCTACGGGAGAACACTGAAGCTTTCTTT
TRBJ1-3	TRBV18	NA	16	NA	CASSLETGDSGNTIYF	TGTGCCAGCTCACTAGAGACGGGAGACTCTGGAAACACCATATATTTT
TRBJ2-7	TRBV7-3	NA	15	TRBD1	CASSLGPGQGYEQYF	TGTGCCAGCAGCTTAGGGCCAGGACAGGGCTACGAGCAGTACTTC
TRBJ2-2	TRBV5-8	NA	13	NA	CASRRRNTGELFF	TGTGCCAGCAGGAGGAGGAACACCGGGGAGCTGTTTTTT
TRBJ2-2	TRBV9	NA	18	NA	CASSVGGFVAASTGELFF	TGTGCCAGCAGCGTAGGGGGGTTTGTAGCGGCCTCCACCGGGGAGCTGTTTTTT
TRBJ1-1	TRBV6-5	NA	13	TRBD1	CASSYRTGPTAFF	TGTGCCAGCAGCTACCGGACAGGCCCAACAGCTTTCTTT
TRBJ2-2	TRBV6-5	NA	14	TRBD2	CASSRAGGEGELFF	TGTGCCAGCAGTAGAGCGGGGGGCGAGGGGGAGCTGTTTTTT
TRBJ2-7	TRBV19	NA	13	NA	CASSIVTGYEQYF	TGTGCCAGTAGTATAGTAACCGGTTACGAGCAGTACTTC
TRBJ2-7	TRBV19	NA	16	TRBD2	CASSDTSGSGAYEQYF	TGTGCCAGTAGTGATACTAGCGGGAGCGGGGCCTACGAGCAGTACTTC
TRBJ2-1	TRBV10-3	NA	15	TRBD1	CAITGDRELDNEQFF	TGTGCCATCACAGGGGACAGGGAGTTGGACAATGAGCAGTTCTTC
TRBJ2-7	TRBV2	NA	14	TRBD2	CAIFPGTRGLEQYF	TGTGCCATCTTCCCCGGGACTAGGGGTCTCGAGCAGTACTTC
TRBJ1-2	TRBV5-1	once	19	TRBD1	CASSLASGQEKKPNYGYTF	TGCGCCAGCAGCTTGGCCTCGGGACAGGAAAAAAAGCCTAACTATGGCTACACCTTC
TRBJ1-1	TRBV29-1	NA	11	TRBD1	CSVDRGQGDFF	TGCAGCGTTGATAGGGGACAGGGGGATTTCTTT
TRBJ1-3	TRBV4-2	NA	15	NA	CASSLTQGSGNTIYF	TGTGCCAGCAGCCTAACTCAGGGGTCAGGAAACACCATATATTTT
TRBJ2-1	TRBV7-7	NA	14	TRBD2	CASSLDWGGNEQFF	TGTGCCAGCAGCTTAGACTGGGGGGGGAATGAGCAGTTCTTC
TRBJ2-7	TRBV5-6	NA	15	TRBD1	CASSSRRGLLYEQYF	TGTGCCAGCAGTTCACGTAGGGGGCTCTTATACGAGCAGTACTTC
TRBJ1-4	TRBV15	NA	14	NA	CATSRGQGNEKLFF	TGTGCCACCAGCAGGGGGCAGGGGAACGAAAAACTGTTTTTT
TRBJ2-1	TRBV6-4	few	15	TRBD2	CASSDSSGSYNEQFF	TGTGCCAGCAGTGACTCTAGCGGGTCCTACAATGAGCAGTTCTTC
TRBJ1-3	TRBV28	NA	14	NA	CASSPHYSGNTIYF	TGTGCCAGCAGCCCACACTACTCTGGAAACACCATATATTTT
TRBJ1-4	TRBV19	NA	17	TRBD1	CASSKPGQGINNEKLFF	TGTGCCAGTAGTAAACCGGGACAGGGGATAAATAATGAAAAACTGTTTTTT
TRBJ2-7	TRBV19	NA	14	NA	CASRATGLSNEQYF	TGTGCCAGTAGGGCTACAGGTCTTTCTAATGAGCAGTACTTC
TRBJ2-1	TRBV6-5	NA	14	NA	CASIDGETYNEQFF	TGTGCCAGCATTGACGGAGAGACCTACAATGAGCAGTTCTTC
TRBJ2-5	TRBV9	NA	14	TRBD2	CASSVTSGRETQYF	TGTGCCAGCAGCGTAACTAGCGGGAGAGAGACCCAGTACTTC
TRBJ2-1	TRBV18	NA	16	TRBD2	CASSPPGLAGGGEQFF	TGTGCCAGCTCACCACCGGGACTAGCGGGAGGAGGTGAGCAGTTCTTC
TRBJ2-2	TRBV7-9	NA	15	TRBD1	CASSRTGQGTGELFF	TGTGCCAGCAGTCGGACAGGGCAGGGCACCGGGGAGCTGTTTTTT
TRBJ1-2	TRBV7-2	NA	11	NA	CASSLYSGYTF	TGTGCCAGCAGCTTATACTCTGGCTACACCTTC
TRBJ1-5	TRBV27	NA	15	NA	CASRRQPDSNQPQHF	TGTGCCAGCAGGAGACAGCCGGATAGCAATCAGCCCCAGCATTTT
TRBJ1-2	TRBV30	NA	14	TRBD1	CAWSVAGGSYGYTF	TGTGCCTGGAGTGTAGCAGGGGGCAGTTATGGCTACACCTTC
TRBJ2-4	TRBV11-2	NA	16	TRBD1	CASSRLSTGGENIQYF	TGTGCCAGCAGCCGCCTTAGTACAGGGGGCGAAAACATTCAGTACTTC
TRBJ2-7	TRBV7-8	NA	14	TRBD2	CASSLGLDAYEQYF	TGTGCCAGCAGTCTTGGACTAGATGCCTACGAGCAGTACTTC
TRBJ2-3	TRBV18	NA	15	NA	CASSPPGQGRDTQYF	TGTGCCAGCTCACCACCAGGCCAGGGGAGAGATACGCAGTATTTT
TRBJ1-2	TRBV5-8	NA	13	NA	CASSSRGRGSYTF	TGTGCCAGCAGCTCAAGGGGTCGTGGTAGCTACACCTTC
TRBJ1-2	TRBV9	NA	13	NA	CASSPGEGYGYTF	TGTGCCAGCAGCCCAGGGGAAGGCTATGGCTACACCTTC
TRBJ2-7	TRBV29-1	NA	13	NA	CSVYWENFYEQYF	TGCAGCGTTTATTGGGAGAATTTTTACGAGCAGTACTTC
TRBJ1-3	TRBV28	NA	14	NA	CATAGLPRGNTIYF	TGTGCCACTGCCGGACTACCGAGGGGAAACACCATATATTTT
TRBJ2-7	TRBV19	NA	17	NA	CASSIALKLAESYEQYF	TGTGCCAGTAGTATAGCTCTGAAGCTAGCTGAAAGCTACGAGCAGTACTTC
TRBJ2-7	TRBV5-1	NA	17	TRBD2	CASSPGLAGVGYFEQYF	TGCGCCAGCAGCCCGGGACTAGCGGGCGTGGGATACTTCGAGCAGTACTTC
TRBJ1-5	TRBV4-1	NA	15	NA	CASSQDWQFNQPQHF	TGCGCCAGCAGCCAAGACTGGCAGTTCAATCAGCCCCAGCATTTT
TRBJ2-7	TRBV28	NA	14	NA	CASSLSTGRYEQYF	TGTGCCAGCAGTTTATCCACAGGGCGGTACGAGCAGTACTTC
TRBJ2-7	TRBV6-6	NA	12	NA	CASRDGAYEQYF	TGTGCCAGCAGGGACGGGGCCTACGAGCAGTACTTC
TRBJ2-7	TRBV27	NA	13	NA	CASSFGTTYEQYF	TGTGCCAGCAGTTTCGGGACAACCTACGAGCAGTACTTC
TRBJ2-7	TRBV4-1	NA	17	TRBD2	CASSQVTPGLEIHEQYF	TGCGCCAGCAGCCAAGTGACGCCGGGACTAGAGATCCACGAGCAGTACTTC
TRBJ1-2	TRBV6-6	NA	16	NA	CASSYSAASLNYGYTF	TGTGCCAGCAGTTACTCAGCGGCTTCACTTAACTATGGCTACACCTTC
TRBJ1-5	TRBV6-5	NA	14	NA	CASSPAGGNQPQHF	TGTGCCAGCAGCCCCGCGGGGGGTAATCAGCCCCAGCATTTT
TRBJ2-1	TRBV30	NA	15	TRBD2	CAWSAGLAGGREQFF	TGTGCCTGGAGTGCGGGACTAGCGGGAGGTCGTGAGCAGTTCTTC